The 8 T cell receptor beta chains reported below all come from one sample, sequenced in a study of identical twins' blood T cells. TCRdb re-called the 5' RACE reads with MiXCR, one entry per CDR3 protein. The profile covers a few hundred thousand distinct CDR3 sequences, with more than 25% appearing a single time and roughly 5.5% taken by the ten largest. Sequencing was carried out using PBMCs. Receptors originate from a woman aged 18-50 years in good health.

The V call is TRBV15, the J call TRBJ1-4, with D unresolved. Trimming stripped 5 bases from V and 0 bases from J, with 10 bases between. Germline values: CDR1 LNHNV, CDR2 YYDKDF (reference sequence). The CDR3 totals 15 residues. The CDR3 DNA reads as TGTGCCACCAGCGGAGTGGTCTCAACTAATGAAAAACTGTTTTTT. Translated: CATSGVVSTNEKLFF.

This clonotype was detected a few times. The chain has TRBV7-2 and TRBJ1-3, with 9 bases aligning to TRBD1. The CDR3 spans 15 residues. The V segment lost 5 bases and the J segment 4 bases; nucleotides outside the gene matches: 6. Looked up from germline, CDR1 is SGHTA and CDR2 is FQGNSA. The CDR3 nucleotides read TGTGCCAGCAGCCTTAACAGGGGGCAAGGAAACACCATATATTTT. Translating it yields CASSLNRGQGNTIYF.

This clonotype was observed a few times. J is TRBJ2-1 and V is TRBV6-5; D may be TRBD1 (6 bases). Germline CDR1 reads MNHEY; CDR2 reads SVGAGI. Trimming took 7 bases from V and 6 from J, leaving 16 bases between them. The CDR3 totals 14 residues. CDR3 nucleotide sequence: TGTGCCAGCACCCCAGATGGACAGAGCAATGAGCAGTTCTTC. It codes for CASTPDGQSNEQFF.

The genes are TRBV20-1 and TRBJ2-3; 9 bases are shared with TRBD2. The CDR3 consists of 15 residues. The V gene's germline CDR1 is DFQATT and CDR2 SNEGSKA (reference sequence). V shed 0 bases, J shed 5 bases, and the junction held 6 bases outside the gene matches. CDR3 coding DNA: TGCAGTGCTAGAGATCTGGGACTAGCTTTAGATACGCAGTATTTT. Translating it yields CSARDLGLALDTQYF.

V usage is TRBV6-6 and J usage is TRBJ2-7; TRBD2 is a possible D gene (7 bases). The CDR3 runs to 17 residues. The V end lost 7 bases, the J end lost 0 bases, and 22 bases lay between the germline ends. Germline CDR1 and CDR2: MNHNY and SVGAGI (reference sequence). CDR3 residues: CASMGASGTFASYEQYF. CDR3 in DNA: TGTGCCAGCATGGGGGCTAGCGGAACCTTCGCCTCCTACGAGCAGTACTTC.

Many counts were recorded for this clonotype. The chain carries TRBV2 and TRBJ1-1; weak D call: TRBD1 (5 bases). V shed 2 bases and J shed 8 bases, with 9 bases lying between them. There are 12 residues in the CDR3. CDR1 and CDR2 (germline): SNHLY, FYNNEI. For the CDR3, the DNA is TGTGCCAGCAGTGAATGGGGGAACGAAGCTTTCTTT. Translation: CASSEWGNEAFF.

This clonotype was detected only a few times. The chain uses TRBV5-6 and TRBJ1-1, with a weak D call TRBD1 (5 bases). The V gene's germline CDR1 is SGHDT and CDR2 YYEEEE. The V gene lost 0 bases and the J gene lost 8 bases, with 11 bases spanning the gap. The CDR3 is 13 residues long. In DNA form, the CDR3 reads TGTGCCAGCAGCTTGGCGGGGGTCGCGGAAGCTTTCTTT. It yields the protein CASSLAGVAEAFF.

The chain recombines TRBV20-1 with TRBJ1-2; TRBD1 agrees at 9 bases. There are 14 residues in the CDR3. J gave up 2 bases and V 3 bases, and 4 bases lay outside the gene matches. From germline, CDR1 is DFQATT and CDR2 SNEGSKA (reference sequence). Here the CDR3 DNA reads TGCAGTGCTAGTAGGACAGGGGAGAACTATGGCTACACCTTC. It specifies CSASRTGENYGYTF.